This passage covers 27 T cell receptor beta chains from one sample sequenced in a study of T cells in Graves' hyperthyroidism and ophthalmopathy. Amplified regions were TCR beta CDR3 sequences from RNA transcripts. TCR CDR3 underwent first-round RT-PCR with the HTBI primer set. In TCRdb, the multiplex PCR reads were re-called with MiXCR into one record per CDR3 protein. The sample consists of 550,000 to 600,000 distinct CDR3 sequences, roughly 46% of them appearing once. Input material: peripheral blood or thyroid tissue (not recorded which). Receptors originate from an adult woman with Graves' disease, either hyperthyroidism or ophthalmopathy (not recorded which).

This clonotype was counted at least ten times. This chain uses TRBV4-1 with TRBJ2-6; D is uncertain. Trimming pared 2 bases from V and 0 bases from J, leaving 8 bases between. The CDR3 has 16 amino acids. Germline V gives CDR1 MGHRA, CDR2 YSYEKL. CDR3 region: CASSQSPISGANVLTF. For the CDR3, the DNA is TGCGCCAGCAGCCAAAGTCCGATCTCTGGGGCCAACGTCCTGACTTTC.

This clonotype was recorded many times. The rearrangement uses TRBV7-9 and TRBJ2-7; no clear D gene. The CDR3 is 13 amino acids. The germline CDR1 and CDR2 sequences are SEHNR and FQNEAQ (reference sequence). V lost 5 bases to trimming and J lost 0 bases, with 8 bases between them. CDR3 region: CASSTRSSYEQYF. The CDR3 DNA follows: TGTGCCAGCAGCACTCGGAGCTCCTACGAGCAGTACTTC.

This clonotype showed up just a few times. The chain links TRBV2 to TRBJ2-1; 11 nucleotides line up with TRBD2. The length of the CDR3 is 13 residues. Losses at the gene ends were 10 bases for V and 9 bases for J; bases not matched to a gene: 8. Germline lookup yields CDR1 SNHLY and CDR2 FYNNEI. In nucleotides, the CDR3 is TGTGCCACGAGGGCTAGCGGGAGGACTGAGCAGTTCTTC. Protein product: CATRASGRTEQFF.

V gene TRBV13 combines with J gene TRBJ1-2; D ambiguous. Germline V gene lookup returns CDR1 PRHDT and CDR2 FYEKMQ (reference sequence). Trimming removed 0 bases at V and 7 bases at J, with 12 bases between. This CDR3 has 14 amino acids. For the CDR3, the DNA is TGTGCCAGCAGCTTAGGCGGGCGAAAGAGTGGCTACACCTTC. It specifies CASSLGGRKSGYTF.

The chain recombines TRBV18 with TRBJ2-7; perhaps D is TRBD1 or TRBD2 (5 bases each). Germline V lookup: CDR1 KGHSH, CDR2 LQKENI. There are 14 residues in the CDR3. V was cut by 3 bases and J by 2 bases, with 11 bases left in between. In DNA, the CDR3 is TGTGCCAGCTCACCGGGGGTAGCAGCCTACGAGCAGTACTTC. Translation gives CASSPGVAAYEQYF. The complete variable domain, with remaining parts taken from reference TRBV18 and TRBJ2-7, reads NAGVMQNPRHLVRRRGQEARLRCSPMKGHSHVYWYRQLPEEGLKFMVYLQKENIIDESGMPKERFSAEFPKEGPSILRIQQVVRGDSAAYFCASSPGVAAYEQYFGPGTRLTVT.

This clonotype was seen ten or more times. The chain is built from TRBV29-1 and TRBJ1-2; D remains unclear. Germline values: CDR1 SQVTM, CDR2 ANQGSEA. V lost 3 bases and J 8 bases, leaving 10 bases between the germline ends. The CDR3 loop spans 11 amino acids. The CDR3 is CSVDLGLGYTF. CDR3 sequence (DNA): TGCAGCGTTGATCTAGGGCTGGGCTACACCTTC.

The rearrangement links TRBV27 to TRBJ2-7; D is possibly TRBD2 (6 bases). Trimming cost V 7 bases and J 6 bases, with 10 bases left between them. Germline V gene sequence: CDR1 MNHEY, CDR2 SMNVEV (reference sequence). This CDR3 spans 11 amino acids. CDR3 residues: CASKRAREQYF. CDR3 coding DNA: TGTGCCAGCAAGCGGGCTCGCGAGCAGTACTTC.

The J gene is TRBJ1-4, the V gene TRBV7-3; D is unresolved. Trimming stripped 6 bases from V and 8 bases from J, with 19 bases between. Germline V CDR1 and CDR2: SGHTA, FQGTGA. The CDR3 sequence is 15 residues long. The CDR3, as DNA: TGTGCCAGCAGTCCAGAAGGGTTATCGAGGGAAAAACTGTTTTTT. Translated: CASSPEGLSREKLFF. The full variable domain, with the rest looked up from reference TRBV7-3 and TRBJ1-4, is GAGVSQTPSNKVTEKGKYVELRCDPISGHTALYWYRQSLGQGPEFLIYFQGTGAADDSGLPNDRFFAVRPEGSVSTLKIQRTERGDSAVYLCASSPEGLSREKLFFGSGTQLSVL.

This chain joins TRBV12-3 or TRBV12-4 and TRBJ2-7; D is unresolved. There are 13 residues in the CDR3. V lost 7 bases, J lost 4 bases, and 14 bases lay in between. CDR3 bases: TGTGCCAGCACCCGATCTTTAGTTTACGAGCAGTACTTC. Residues: CASTRSLVYEQYF.

This clonotype was recorded a few times. The chain employs TRBV29-1 and TRBJ2-5; tentatively, D is TRBD1 (5 bases). Germline lookup yields CDR1 SQVTM and CDR2 ANQGSEA. Trimming cost V 5 bases and J 5 bases, with 15 bases left between them. This CDR3 is 13 amino acids long. The CDR3 protein is CSVSTGNGETQYF. The CDR3 DNA follows: TGCAGCGTTTCTACAGGAAACGGGGAGACCCAGTACTTC. The complete variable domain, with remaining parts taken from reference TRBV29-1 and TRBJ2-5, reads SAVISQKPSRDICQRGTSLTIQCQVDSQVTMMFWYRQQPGQSLTLIATANQGSEATYESGFVIDKFPISRPNLTFSTLTVSNMSPEDSSIYLCSVSTGNGETQYFGPGTRLLVL.

This clonotype occurred once. This chain connects TRBV29-1 to TRBJ1-3, with D unclear. Germline V gene data show CDR1 as SQVTM and CDR2 as ANQGSEA. Between the trimmed V and J ends, which lost 5 bases and 4 bases, there was a span of 9 bases. This CDR3 has 12 amino acids. The CDR3 DNA sequence: TGCAGCGTTTCCCTTAGGGGAAACACCATATATTTT. It is translated as CSVSLRGNTIYF.

The chain links TRBV10-3 to TRBJ2-5; possible D gene TRBD1, 5 bases. Germline CDR1 reads ENHRY; CDR2 reads SYGVKD. Trimming took 5 bases from V and 4 from J, leaving 17 bases between them. The length of the CDR3 is 15 residues. The CDR3 DNA reads as TGTGCCATCAGTATGACACCTCTTGGGGCAGAGACCCAGTACTTC. Its translation is CAISMTPLGAETQYF.

CDR3 sequence reads: CSVGAWPEAFF. CDR3 DNA sequence: TGCAGCGTTGGGGCGTGGCCTGAAGCTTTCTTT. The genes are TRBV29-1 and TRBJ1-1; D remains unclear. Germline CDR1 and CDR2: SQVTM and ANQGSEA. V lost 4 bases, J lost 6 bases, and 9 bases lay in between. The CDR3 totals 11 residues. The full variable domain, its missing parts supplied by reference TRBV29-1 and TRBJ1-1, is SAVISQKPSRDICQRGTSLTIQCQVDSQVTMMFWYRQQPGQSLTLIATANQGSEATYESGFVIDKFPISRPNLTFSTLTVSNMSPEDSSIYLCSVGAWPEAFFGQGTRLTVV.

This chain connects TRBV27 to TRBJ1-1; TRBD1 aligns across 7 bases. The CDR3 runs 16 residues. Losses at the gene ends were 5 bases for V and 7 bases for J; bases not matched to a gene: 16. Germline CDR1 is MNHEY and CDR2 is SMNVEV (reference sequence). The CDR3 loop reads CASSPPQGGGMIEAFF. In nucleotides, the CDR3 is TGTGCCAGCAGTCCCCCCCAGGGGGGAGGGATGATTGAAGCTTTCTTT.

The chain recombines TRBV29-1 with TRBJ1-5; no clear D. This CDR3 comprises 13 residues. CDR1 is SQVTM and CDR2 is ANQGSEA in the germline V gene. Trimming cost V 8 bases and J 3 bases, with 14 bases left between them. The chain's CDR3 is CSPLGGYNQPQHF. The CDR3 DNA is TGCAGCCCCCTGGGAGGATACAATCAGCCCCAGCATTTT.

There are a few counts of this clonotype. The chain combines TRBV7-2 with TRBJ1-2; D is unclear. V lost 6 bases and J 3 bases, leaving 17 bases between the germline ends. CDR1 is SGHTA, CDR2 FQGNSA, per germline. The CDR3 has 15 amino acids. Here the CDR3 DNA reads TGTGCCAGCAGAGCCGGGCGCCCAACTTACTATGGCTACACCTTC. This gives the protein CASRAGRPTYYGYTF.

This clonotype was recorded once. The rearrangement uses TRBV7-9 and TRBJ2-7; 11 bases line up with TRBD2. Trimming took 7 bases from V and 7 from J; bases not matched to a gene: 12. The CDR3 has 15 amino acids. The germline V gene has CDR1 SEHNR and CDR2 FQNEAQ (reference sequence). The CDR3 DNA reads as TGTGCCAGCAAACCTACTAGCGGGAGCCCCGGGGAGCAGTACTTC. This gives the protein CASKPTSGSPGEQYF.

V and J are TRBV7-8 and TRBJ2-7; 9 positions agree with TRBD2. Germline assignment: CDR1 SGHVS and CDR2 FQNEAQ. The CDR3 consists of 14 residues. After removal of 3 bases from V and 3 bases from J, the junction contained 3 bases not matched to a gene. Here the CDR3 DNA reads TGTGCCAGCAGCTTTGAGACTAGCGGCTACGAGCAGTACTTC. Translated, it gives CASSFETSGYEQYF.

At least ten counts were recorded for this clonotype. V and J are TRBV11-3 and TRBJ2-2; the D call may be TRBD1 or TRBD2 (5 bases each). Germline CDR1 SGHNT, CDR2 YENEEA. CDR3 length: 14 residues. The ends were cut back, 0 bases at V and 4 bases at J, with 6 bases in the middle. This CDR3 is CASSLDGGTGELFF. The CDR3 DNA follows: TGTGCCAGCAGCTTAGATGGGGGCACCGGGGAGCTGTTTTTT.

J is TRBJ1-3 and V is TRBV6-6; the D gene is possibly TRBD1 (5 bases). In germline, CDR1 is MNHNY, CDR2 SVGAGI (reference sequence). This CDR3 has 16 residues. Trimming took off 0 bases at V and 4 bases at J, with 13 bases between the two ends. CDR3 nucleotides: TGTGCCAGCAGTTACTCTACCCGGGACGGAGGAAACACCATATATTTT. Translating it yields CASSYSTRDGGNTIYF.

In its sample, this clonotype was seen many times. J is TRBJ1-2 and V is TRBV13; no clear D gene. The CDR3 has 15 amino acids. The germline V gene has CDR1 PRHDT and CDR2 FYEKMQ (reference sequence). V shed 0 bases and J shed 3 bases, with 11 bases lying between them. CDR3 sequence reads: CASSLGTNPYYGYTF. In DNA form, the CDR3 reads TGTGCCAGCAGCTTAGGGACCAACCCCTACTATGGCTACACCTTC. Using reference TRBV13 and TRBJ1-2 for the parts outside the CDR3, the full variable domain is AAGVIQSPRHLIKEKRETATLKCYPIPRHDTVYWYQQGPGQDPQFLISFYEKMQSDKGSIPDRFSAQQFSDYHSELNMSSLELGDSALYFCASSLGTNPYYGYTFGSGTRLTVV.

A remark on this clonotype: One end of the junction does not line up with germline, which may come from a read error. This sequence joins TRBV7-7 and TRBJ2-5, with D unclear. The CDR3 has 14 residues. Germline CDR1 is SSHAT and CDR2 is FNYEAQ (reference sequence). The CDR3 region has the DNA TGTGCTAGCAGCTTATTGGGAAAACAAGAGACCCAGTACTTC. It yields the protein CASSLLGKQETQYF.

A few counts support this clonotype. This sequence joins TRBV7-8 and TRBJ1-5; D is uncertain. Germline V gives CDR1 SGHVS, CDR2 FQNEAQ. V shed 5 bases and J shed 7 bases, with 18 bases lying between them. This CDR3 spans 15 amino acids. CDR3 DNA: TGTGCCAGCAGCGAGAGGACGCCGCAAGAGCAGCCCCAGCATTTT. Its protein is CASSERTPQEQPQHF.

The genes are TRBV7-9 and TRBJ2-1, with no clear D. V was trimmed by 5 bases and J by 5 bases, leaving 10 bases between them. Germline-derived CDR1 and CDR2 are SEHNR and FQNEAQ (reference sequence). The CDR3 covers 13 residues. CDR3 nucleotides: TGTGCCAGCAGCGCCCTCCCTAACAATGAGCAGTTCTTC. The encoded protein is CASSALPNNEQFF.

The chain recombines TRBV9 with TRBJ2-7, with TRBD1 matching over 10 bases. V lost 0 bases, J lost 4 bases, and 4 bases stayed unmatched. Germline CDR1 and CDR2: SGDLS and YYNGEE. The CDR3 has 15 residues. CDR3 loop: CASSVGTGQGYEQYF. The CDR3 region has the DNA TGTGCCAGCAGCGTAGGAACGGGACAGGGGTACGAGCAGTACTTC.

This clonotype was picked up many times. This chain uses TRBV7-2 with TRBJ1-2; D gene uncertain. The V gene lost 3 bases and the J gene lost 4 bases, with 12 bases spanning the gap. Germline loops: CDR1 SGHTA, CDR2 FQGNSA. The CDR3 extends over 14 amino acids. The CDR3 DNA reads TGTGCCAGCAGCTTGTACAGAGAATCCTATGGCTACACCTTC. It is translated as CASSLYRESYGYTF.

This clonotype was counted many times. The chain links TRBV5-1 to TRBJ1-1; D not certain. Trimming pared 0 bases from V and 0 bases from J, leaving 6 bases between. Germline V CDR1 and CDR2: SGHRS, YFSETQ. The CDR3 covers 14 residues. The CDR3 sequence is CASSLVSMNTEAFF. For the CDR3, the DNA is TGCGCCAGCAGCTTGGTCAGCATGAACACTGAAGCTTTCTTT.